These 24 T cell receptor beta chains were sequenced from one sample in a study of blood T cell repertoires in COVID-19. Repertoires were generated with immunoSEQ multiplex PCR, while TCRdb's copy carries only in-frame clones and drops some. The sample has around 30,000 clones, roughly 84% seen once. Source material: peripheral blood. These receptors all come from a human donor in a cohort sampled during active COVID-19. The donor label of this sample is uncertain.

Details on this clone: This may arise from a read error, as a much more abundant clone is one base away. V gene TRBV6-6 combines with J gene TRBJ2-7, with TRBD2 identical over 7 bases. Germline values: CDR1 MNHNY, CDR2 SVGAGI (reference sequence). The V gene end was trimmed by 5 bases and the J gene end by 0 bases; junction bases not matched to a gene: 7. The CDR3 is made up of 15 amino acids. The CDR3 DNA is TGTGCCAGCAGTCCTACCGGGGGGAACTCCTACGAGCAGTACTTC. This encodes CASSPTGGNSYEQYF.

The chain couples TRBV4-1 to TRBJ1-5, with D possibly matching TRBD1 (6 bases). CDR3 length: 16 amino acids. Deletions cut 2 bases from V and 3 bases from J, with 14 bases between. The germline gives CDR1 MGHRA, CDR2 YSYEKL. The CDR3 coding sequence is TGCGCCAGCAGCCAACCTGGTGGACAGCTCAATCAGCCCCAGCATTTT. It specifies CASSQPGGQLNQPQHF.

V usage is TRBV11-3 and J usage is TRBJ2-3; weak D call: TRBD2 (7 bases). Looked up from germline, CDR1 is SGHNT and CDR2 is YENEEA. The CDR3 sequence is 15 residues long. V gave up 5 bases and J gave up 4 bases, with 16 bases separating them. CDR3 nucleotide sequence: TGTGCCAGCAGCCGGGGCGGGGGCAGGTCAGATACGCAGTATTTT. Translated: CASSRGGGRSDTQYF. Supplemented by reference TRBV11-3 and TRBJ2-3, the full variable domain reads EAGVVQSPRYKIIEKKQPVAFWCNPISGHNTLYWYLQNLGQGPELLIRYENEEAVDDSQLPKDRFSAERLKGVDSTLKIQPAELGDSAVYLCASSRGGGRSDTQYFGPGTRLTVL.

This chain uses TRBV4-1 with TRBJ2-3, with a possible D match to TRBD2 (6 bases). From germline, CDR1 is MGHRA and CDR2 YSYEKL. This CDR3 is 16 amino acids long. Trimming left V 7 bases short and J 2 bases short, with 19 bases between. The CDR3 reads CASTAGGGATTDTQYF. The CDR3 region has the DNA TGCGCCAGCACCGCCGGCGGAGGGGCAACCACAGATACGCAGTATTTT.

This clone came up once. The chain combines TRBV19 with TRBJ1-6; 8 bases are a match to TRBD1. V lost 1 base, J lost 1 base, and 12 bases stayed unmatched. The CDR3 covers 20 residues. Germline assignment: CDR1 LNHDA and CDR2 SQIVND (reference sequence). CDR3 amino acids: CASSIALVDRAVSYNSPLHF. In nucleotides, the CDR3 is TGTGCCAGTAGTATAGCCCTTGTGGACAGGGCGGTTTCCTATAATTCACCCCTCCACTTT. Full variable domain (outside the CDR3, taken from reference TRBV19 and TRBJ1-6): DGGITQSPKYLFRKEGQNVTLSCEQNLNHDAMYWYRQDPGQGLRLIYYSQIVNDFQKGDIAEGYSVSREKKESFPLTVTSAQKNPTAFYLCASSIALVDRAVSYNSPLHFGNGTRLTVT.

This clone was observed once. The chain combines TRBV9 with TRBJ2-3, with 8 bases identical to TRBD2. The germline gives CDR1 SGDLS, CDR2 YYNGEE. The CDR3 runs to 18 residues. The trim removed 0 bases at V and 5 bases at J, leaving 14 bases unmatched. CDR3 residues: CASSVGSSGGGPLDTQYF. In DNA form, the CDR3 reads TGTGCCAGCAGCGTAGGCTCTTCTGGCGGGGGGCCCTTAGATACGCAGTATTTT.

The V call is TRBV4-2, the J call TRBJ2-2; 7 bases fit TRBD1. Unmatched junction bases numbered 11, after V lost 0 bases and J lost 4 bases. CDR1 is LGHNA and CDR2 is YNFKEQ in the germline V gene. The CDR3 consists of 18 residues. CDR3 protein: CASSQEDSRAGGTGELFF. The DNA of the CDR3 is TGTGCCAGCAGCCAAGAGGACTCGCGGGCAGGGGGCACCGGGGAGCTGTTTTTT.

The rearrangement joins TRBV19 to TRBJ2-2; 7 bases line up with TRBD1. CDR3 length equals 15 residues. Germline values: CDR1 LNHDA, CDR2 SQIVND (reference sequence). V shed 7 bases, J shed 0 bases, and the junction held 5 bases outside the gene matches. The CDR3: CASTPGTANTGELFF. Written as DNA, the CDR3 is TGTGCCAGTACCCCTGGGACAGCGAACACCGGGGAGCTGTTTTTT.

The V and J genes are TRBV6-5 and TRBJ1-3; 7 bases agree with TRBD1. Germline V gene sequence: CDR1 MNHEY, CDR2 SVGAGI. After removal of 5 bases from V and 4 bases from J, the junction contained 5 bases not matched to a gene. The CDR3 extends over 14 amino acids. The CDR3 DNA reads TGTGCCAGCAGTACGACAGGGTCAGGAAACACCATATATTTT. This sequence encodes CASSTTGSGNTIYF.

This chain connects TRBV5-6 to TRBJ2-7; D is ambiguous. The V gene lost 0 bases and the J gene lost 3 bases, with 7 bases spanning the gap. CDR3 length equals 13 residues. Germline CDR1 SGHDT, CDR2 YYEEEE. The CDR3 DNA follows: TGTGCCAGCAGCTTGGTTCGTAACTACGAGCAGTACTTC. It codes for CASSLVRNYEQYF.

The chain couples TRBV28 to TRBJ1-1, with TRBD1 identical over 9 bases. Germline trimming cut 5 bases from V and 7 bases from J; bases unmatched to any gene: 14. Per the germline V gene, CDR1 is MDHEN and CDR2 is SYDVKM. The CDR3 is 16 amino acids. CDR3 protein: CASSGEQGAAGGEAFF. DNA of the CDR3: TGTGCCAGCAGTGGAGAACAGGGGGCTGCGGGGGGTGAAGCTTTCTTT.

The V and J genes are TRBV2 and TRBJ1-5; D is undetermined. Germline V lookup: CDR1 SNHLY, CDR2 FYNNEI. The CDR3 sequence is 14 residues long. Trimming left V 5 bases short and J 6 bases short, with 14 bases between. The CDR3 loop is CASSLPVERQPQHF. CDR3 bases: TGTGCCAGCAGTCTTCCAGTGGAGCGTCAGCCCCAGCATTTT.

This clone appeared a single time. J is TRBJ2-1 and V is TRBV9; D is possibly TRBD2 (6 bases). The CDR3 spans 15 residues. Germline V lookup: CDR1 SGDLS, CDR2 YYNGEE. V was trimmed by 4 bases and J by 5 bases, leaving 16 bases between them. CDR3 DNA sequence: TGTGCCAGCAGCTTGGGACTCACGCAAGACAATGAGCAGTTCTTC. Protein product: CASSLGLTQDNEQFF.

J is TRBJ2-1 and V is TRBV19; 7 nucleotides line up with TRBD2. Germline V gene data show CDR1 as LNHDA and CDR2 as SQIVND (reference sequence). The CDR3 loop spans 14 amino acids. V shed 6 bases and J 7 bases; nucleotides not matched to a gene: 9. The CDR3 nucleotides read TGTGCCAGTAGCCCAGACGGGGGGAGGAATGAGCAGTTCTTC. Translation: CASSPDGGRNEQFF.

This clone was recorded only once. The chain combines TRBV19 with TRBJ2-3, with 9 bases aligning to TRBD2. Germline CDR1 reads LNHDA; CDR2 reads SQIVND (reference sequence). V gave up 2 bases and J gave up 6 bases; unmatched junction bases: 9. CDR3 length equals 16 residues. CDR3 in amino acids: CASSINSGGVGDTQYF. The CDR3 coding sequence is TGTGCCAGTAGTATAAATAGCGGGGGCGTGGGGGATACGCAGTATTTT.

The CDR3, as DNA: TGCAGCGTTGAAGCAGGGAACTATGGCTACACCTTC. Its protein product is CSVEAGNYGYTF. V is TRBV29-1 and J is TRBJ1-2; tentative D call: TRBD1 (5 bases). The CDR3 spans 12 residues. In germline, CDR1 is SQVTM, CDR2 ANQGSEA. Trimming left V 1 base short and J 2 bases short, with 5 bases between.

This clone was seen once. This chain joins TRBV18 and TRBJ2-7, with no clear D. Between the trimmed V and J ends, which lost 0 bases and 2 bases, there was a span of 5 bases. The CDR3 runs to 13 residues. Germline values: CDR1 KGHSH, CDR2 LQKENI. In DNA form, the CDR3 reads TGTGCCAGCTCACCACCTTCGGCCTACGAGCAGTACTTC. It specifies CASSPPSAYEQYF. The variable domain in full, completed from reference TRBV18 and TRBJ2-7, reads NAGVMQNPRHLVRRRGQEARLRCSPMKGHSHVYWYRQLPEEGLKFMVYLQKENIIDESGMPKERFSAEFPKEGPSILRIQQVVRGDSAAYFCASSPPSAYEQYFGPGTRLTVT.

The rearrangement uses TRBV5-1 and TRBJ1-1; 12 bases are shared with TRBD1. Germline V gives CDR1 SGHRS, CDR2 YFSETQ. The CDR3 totals 17 residues. The V gene end was trimmed by 4 bases and the J gene end by 9 bases; junction bases not matched to a gene: 16. The CDR3 reads CASSDRDRGRTAKKAFF. The CDR3, as DNA: TGCGCCAGCAGCGACCGGGACAGGGGGCGGACAGCTAAAAAAGCTTTCTTT.

The chain is built from TRBV9 and TRBJ1-4; D may be TRBD1 (6 bases). Germline lookup yields CDR1 SGDLS and CDR2 YYNGEE. Trimming pared 4 bases from V and 7 bases from J, leaving 26 bases between. The CDR3 loop spans 18 amino acids. Here the CDR3 DNA reads TGTGCCAGCAGCCCCCGGGGCAGGGGTGCAGCAGGGAGTGAAAAACTGTTTTTT. Translating it yields CASSPRGRGAAGSEKLFF.

This clone was observed a single time. This chain links TRBV3-1 (or the pseudogene TRBV3-2) with TRBJ2-3; 8 positions match TRBD1. Germline-derived CDR1 and CDR2 are LGHDT and YNNKEL (reference sequence). Germline trimming cut 1 base from V and 4 bases from J; bases unmatched to any gene: 10. There are 17 residues in the CDR3. The CDR3 here is CASSQVLRQGNADTQYF. In nucleotides, the CDR3 is TGTGCCAGCAGCCAAGTTCTGCGACAGGGGAACGCAGATACGCAGTATTTT.

The V gene is TRBV27, the J gene TRBJ2-1, with TRBD2 matching 8 bases. V trimming: 5 bases; J trimming: 7 bases; junction bases outside the gene matches: 7. In germline, CDR1 is MNHEY, CDR2 SMNVEV (reference sequence). This CDR3 comprises 14 residues. The DNA of the CDR3 is TGTGCCAGCAGTCCTTTAGCGGGGTGGAATGAGCAGTTCTTC. This sequence encodes CASSPLAGWNEQFF.

This rearrangement joins TRBV7-9 to TRBJ2-5; 8 positions agree with TRBD2. The CDR3 contains 15 residues. Trimming removed 5 bases from V and 5 bases from J; junction bases left unmatched: 10. The V gene's germline CDR1 is SEHNR and CDR2 FQNEAQ (reference sequence). DNA for the CDR3: TGTGCCAGCAGCAACTCTGCGGGGGGAGTGGAGACCCAGTACTTC. Its protein product is CASSNSAGGVETQYF.

The chain is built from TRBV11-3 and TRBJ2-5; D gene uncertain. The CDR3 is made up of 18 amino acids. The V and J ends lost 3 bases and 5 bases respectively, with 25 bases between them. Germline V gene lookup returns CDR1 SGHNT and CDR2 YENEEA. The CDR3: CASSFMRGRNPAGETQYF. CDR3 DNA sequence: TGTGCCAGCAGCTTTATGCGCGGTAGGAATCCTGCCGGTGAGACCCAGTACTTC.

As concerns this clone: Because the CDR3's place on the DNA is in doubt, the DNA is left out and the CDR3 is given as listed by TCRdb. The chain has TRBV7-2 and TRBJ2-2; TRBD2 reflects the table's D call only, with no check against the DNA. The CDR3 totals 18 residues, both ends included. CDR1 and CDR2 (germline): SGHTA, FQGNSA. The CDR3 sequence is CASSLFGNGGASTGELFF.